The rows below give T cell receptor beta chains drawn from one sample of a study of T cell responses to AZD1222 COVID-19 vaccine. Here immunoSEQ multiplex PCR was the method, and the copy in TCRdb shows in-frame clones only, minus some. The sample yields around 140,000 clones, more than 90% seen once. Sequencing was performed on peripheral blood, taken on day 0 of AZD1222 vaccination. The receptors originated from an adult in good health. Both conserved end residues are part of each CDR3. D genes are given only for firm matches. Clone size is not always given. Where it is, it says once, few, many or a class for expanded clones.

abundance,d_gene,v_gene,j_gene,CDR3nt,CDR3aa
NA,NA,TRBV6-1,TRBJ2-7,TGTGCCAGCAGTGAAGGGGAGGCAGTTCACGAGCAGTACTTC,CASSEGEAVHEQYF
NA,NA,TRBV4-3,TRBJ2-1,TGCGCCAGCAGCACGACGTCCACCAAAATGGATCAGTTCTTC,CASSTTSTKMDQFF
NA,NA,TRBV30,TRBJ1-2,TGTGCCTGCGGGGGCAGGGGATATGGCTACACCTTC,CACGGRGYGYTF
NA,NA,TRBV6-1,TRBJ2-7,TGTGCCAGCAGTGAAGGGAGGTCGTGGGGGTACGAGCAGTACTTC,CASSEGRSWGYEQYF
NA,NA,TRBV7-3,TRBJ2-1,TGTGCCAGCAGCTTTACCCGGGACCCAGGGGATGAGCAGTTCTTC,CASSFTRDPGDEQFF
NA,TRBD1,TRBV9,TRBJ2-7,TGTGCCAGCGGCCCGAATAAAGGGACAGGGTCCTACGAGCAGTACTTC,CASGPNKGTGSYEQYF
NA,NA,TRBV27,TRBJ1-4,TGTGCCAGCAGTTTATCAAAGTATCGGACTAATGAAAAACTGTTTTTT,CASSLSKYRTNEKLFF
NA,NA,TRBV7-9,TRBJ2-7,TGTGCCAGCAGCTCAACCGTGGCAACCCACGGCCACGAGCAGTACTTC,CASSSTVATHGHEQYF
NA,TRBD1,TRBV6-5,TRBJ2-7,TGTGCCAGCAGTCCGGGGACAGGGGGGCGCGAGCAGTACTTC,CASSPGTGGREQYF
once,NA,TRBV28,TRBJ2-1,TGTGCCAGCAGCGGTAGGAGGGCTACCTACAATGAGCAGTTCTTC,CASSGRRATYNEQFF
NA,TRBD2,TRBV10-3,TRBJ2-3,TGTGCCATCAGTGGCCTAGCGGGAGGCACAGATACGCAGTATTTT,CAISGLAGGTDTQYF
NA,NA,TRBV20-1,TRBJ2-7,TGCAGTGCTAGTTACGGAATGGCGACCTACGAGCAGTACTTC,CSASYGMATYEQYF
NA,NA,TRBV29-1,TRBJ1-2,TGCAGCGTTGAAGATCTACAGTATGGCTACACCTTC,CSVEDLQYGYTF
NA,NA,TRBV4-3,TRBJ2-2,TGCGCCAGCAGCCAAGTGTTGTCTACGGTGGGGGAGCTGTTTTTT,CASSQVLSTVGELFF
NA,NA,TRBV6-4,TRBJ1-1,TGTGCCCTATGGGAGGGAAGGATTGAAGCTTTCTTT,CALWEGRIEAFF
NA,NA,TRBV29-1,TRBJ1-1,TGCAGCGTGGGGGAGCGGGGGCGCGGGTCTGAAGCTTTCTTT,CSVGERGRGSEAFF
NA,TRBD1,TRBV19,TRBJ2-7,TGTGCCAGTAGTATGGGGACAGGGGGGGACGAGCAGTACTTC,CASSMGTGGDEQYF
once,NA,TRBV11-3,TRBJ2-5,TGTGCCAGCAGCTCCGGGGCTCAGCGGGAGACCCAGTACTTC,CASSSGAQRETQYF
NA,NA,TRBV30,TRBJ1-6,TGTGCCTGGAGTACGCAGGGAGGATCACCCCTCCACTTT,CAWSTQGGSPLHF
NA,NA,TRBV30,TRBJ1-2,TGTGCCTGGACCGGGCACGGGGCATCAGTCAATGGCTACACCTTC,CAWTGHGASVNGYTF
NA,TRBD1,TRBV20-1,TRBJ1-1,TGCAGTGCTAGTAGACAGGGTCTCTCTGAAGCTTTCTTT,CSASRQGLSEAFF
NA,NA,TRBV19,TRBJ2-2,TGTGCCAGTAGTCCTCACGAGGGCGTTTCCGGGGAGCTGTTTTTT,CASSPHEGVSGELFF
NA,NA,TRBV5-4,TRBJ1-2,TGTGCCAGCAGCTTGGAAGCGGGGAATAGCGGCTACACCTTC,CASSLEAGNSGYTF
NA,NA,TRBV18,TRBJ2-7,TGTGCCAGCTCACCGACAGTCCACGAGCAGTACTTC,CASSPTVHEQYF
NA,NA,TRBV28,TRBJ2-1,TGTGCCAGCAGTCCCCAGGGCCCGAAGAACAATGAGCAGTTCTTC,CASSPQGPKNNEQFF
NA,NA,TRBV30,TRBJ1-2,TGTGCCTGGAGTGTTGGGGACGCAGGCTATGGCTACACCTTC,CAWSVGDAGYGYTF
NA,NA,TRBV5-6,TRBJ2-3,TGTGCCAGCAGCTACGAGACGGGGGGCAGGTTAGATACGCAGTATTTT,CASSYETGGRLDTQYF
NA,NA,TRBV4-1,TRBJ1-4,TGCGCCAGCAGCCAAGTACAGGTGGATGAAAAACTGTTTTTT,CASSQVQVDEKLFF
NA,NA,TRBV6-5,TRBJ1-2,TGTGCCAGCAGTTACTCGGGGCAGGGGATGGGCTACACCTTC,CASSYSGQGMGYTF
NA,NA,TRBV19,TRBJ1-4,TGTGCCAGTAGTATCTTTGGGAACAATGAAAAACTGTTTTTT,CASSIFGNNEKLFF
NA,NA,TRBV3-1/TRBV3-2,TRBJ2-3,TGTGCCAGCAGCCAAGTGGGCGGGAGCACAGATACGCAGTATTTT,CASSQVGGSTDTQYF
NA,NA,TRBV6-2/TRBV6-3,TRBJ1-6,TGTGCCAGCAGCCAGACCGGGGACAATTCACCCCTCCACTTT,CASSQTGDNSPLHF
NA,NA,TRBV5-1,TRBJ1-6,TGCGCCAGCAGCCTTGAGCGGGGGCTCTCCTATAATTCACCCCTCCACTTT,CASSLERGLSYNSPLHF
NA,TRBD1,TRBV2,TRBJ1-1,TGTGCCAGCAGTGAAGAGGGACAGGGATACACTGAAGCTTTCTTT,CASSEEGQGYTEAFF
NA,NA,TRBV7-9,TRBJ1-4,TGTGCCAGCAGCCTTGGGCGGAAGAATGAAAAACTGTTTTTT,CASSLGRKNEKLFF
NA,NA,TRBV12-3/TRBV12-4,TRBJ1-2,TGTGCCAGCAGGATACAGGGAGTGGTAGGCTACACCTTC,CASRIQGVVGYTF
once,NA,TRBV19,TRBJ1-2,TGTGCCAGTAGTTACGGGCTATCTAACTATGGCTACACCTTC,CASSYGLSNYGYTF
NA,NA,TRBV7-2,TRBJ2-7,TGTGCCAGCAGCTCCCCACCTAGCGACGAGCAGTACTTC,CASSSPPSDEQYF
few,TRBD2,TRBV29-1,TRBJ2-7,TGCAGCGTTGAAGATGGACTAGCGGGATCCGACGAGCAGTACTTC,CSVEDGLAGSDEQYF
NA,NA,TRBV2,TRBJ1-1,TGTGCCAGCAGTGCCCGGACTGGAAACACTGAAGCTTTCTTT,CASSARTGNTEAFF
NA,NA,TRBV24-1,TRBJ2-7,TGTGCCACGGAAAGTTCCACCTACGAGCAGTACTTC,CATESSTYEQYF
NA,NA,TRBV5-6,TRBJ2-7,TGTGCCAGCAGCTTGATAGGAGTACGGTACGAGCAGTACTTC,CASSLIGVRYEQYF
NA,TRBD1,TRBV24-1,TRBJ2-7,TGTGCCACCAGTGATGCCGGGACAGGGAATTCCTACGAGCAGTACTTC,CATSDAGTGNSYEQYF
once,NA,TRBV30,TRBJ2-1,TGTGCCTGGCAGGCGGCGGTTAAATACAATGAGCAGTTCTTC,CAWQAAVKYNEQFF
NA,TRBD2,TRBV6-4,TRBJ2-3,TGTGCCAGCAGTGACAGCGGGGGGGCCACAGATACGCAGTATTTT,CASSDSGGATDTQYF
NA,TRBD1,TRBV9,TRBJ1-2,TGTGCCAGCATCCCGCGCGGACAGGGTAGCTATGGCTACACCTTC,CASIPRGQGSYGYTF
NA,NA,TRBV7-2,TRBJ2-7,TGTGCCAGCAGCTTAGTACAGGATTCCTACGAGCAGTACTTC,CASSLVQDSYEQYF
NA,NA,TRBV7-3,TRBJ2-7,TGTGCCAGCAGCTTATCCTCCGAGGCGGGACCCTCCTACGAGCAGTACTTC,CASSLSSEAGPSYEQYF
NA,TRBD2,TRBV29-1,TRBJ2-3,TGCAGCGTAACCGGACTAGCGGGGGGATTCACAGATACGCAGTATTTT,CSVTGLAGGFTDTQYF
NA,TRBD2,TRBV7-3,TRBJ2-5,TGTGCCAGCAGCTATGGGACTAGCGGGAGGTCCGGGGAGACCCAGTACTTC,CASSYGTSGRSGETQYF
NA,TRBD2,TRBV5-4,TRBJ2-3,TGTGCCAGCAGCTTGGATCTTGCTAGCGGGGGTTCAACAGATACGCAGTATTTT,CASSLDLASGGSTDTQYF
NA,TRBD1,TRBV23-1,TRBJ1-5,TGCGCCAGCAGTCAATCGAGGGACAGACATTCTTACAATCAGCCCCAGCATTTT,CASSQSRDRHSYNQPQHF
NA,NA,TRBV4-3,TRBJ2-5,TGCGCCAGCAGCCAAGAAGTCGCAGCGAGAGAGACCCAGTACTTC,CASSQEVAARETQYF
NA,TRBD1,TRBV19,TRBJ1-1,TGTGCCAGTAGTGAGGGACAGGGATGGAAGAACACTGAAGCTTTCTTT,CASSEGQGWKNTEAFF